The clone carrying this T cell receptor beta chain was seen many times. This record comes from a study of T-cell reconstitution after alpha-beta-depleted transplantation in children. The authors prepared the TCRbeta library with unique molecular identifiers. One entry per CDR3 protein results from TCRdb running MiXCR on the PCR reads. The sample yields 600,000 to 700,000 distinct CDR3 sequences, around a sixth seen once. Trimming cost V 4 bases and J 2 bases; bases outside gene matches: 20. CDR3 length: 20 amino acids. Per germline, CDR1 LGHNA and CDR2 YSLEER. This chain joins TRBV4-3 and TRBJ2-7; 10 bases are shared with TRBD1. The sample was PBMCs from the stem cell graft donor, taken from the stem cell graft. The source is a human donor who donated a stem cell graft to a child with acute myeloid leukemia. The CDR3 here is CASSLRKWVRDRGLPYEQYF. The DNA for the CDR3 is TGCGCCAGCAGCCTCCGAAAATGGGTCCGGGACAGGGGCCTTCCCTACGAGCAGTACTTC.